This TCR beta chain was sequenced during a study of T-cell memory formation after mild COVID-19. Study results and limitations: The CD4+ clones that contracted clustered mainly within CM and EM, and the CD8+ clones concentrated in EMRA.

Each CDR3 protein is one row after TCRdb ran MiXCR on the 5' RACE reads. The sample gives about 290,000 distinct CDR3 sequences, more than 15% of which show up once; approximately 22% is in the top ten. V gave up 6 bases and J gave up 1 base; unmatched junction bases: 12. In germline, CDR1 is SGHDT, CDR2 YYEEEE. The CDR3 extends over 17 amino acids. A remark on this clonotype: Its antigen remains unknown.

Sequenced material: PBMCs or a T cell subset sorted from them (not recorded which). The sequence derives from a young man who had mild COVID-19 (a few samples of this study predate the infection). Cell type and time point are not known. The chain uses TRBV5-6 and TRBJ2-2, with 7 bases that match TRBD1. The CDR3 nucleotides are TGTGCCAGCACCGTGGAGCTCCGGACAGGGAACACCGGGGAGCTGTTTTTT. Its translation: CASTVELRTGNTGELFF.